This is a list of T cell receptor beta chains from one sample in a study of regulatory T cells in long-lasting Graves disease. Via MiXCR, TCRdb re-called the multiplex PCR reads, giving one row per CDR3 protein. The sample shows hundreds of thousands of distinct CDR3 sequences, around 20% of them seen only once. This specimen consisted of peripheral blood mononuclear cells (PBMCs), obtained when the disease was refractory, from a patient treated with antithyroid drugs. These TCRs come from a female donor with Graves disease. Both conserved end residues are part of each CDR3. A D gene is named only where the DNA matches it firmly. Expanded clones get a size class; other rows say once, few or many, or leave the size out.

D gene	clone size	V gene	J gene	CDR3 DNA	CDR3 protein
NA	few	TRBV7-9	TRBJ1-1	TGTGCCAGCAGCTTTAGCCCAGGGAACACTGAAGCTTTCTTT	CASSFSPGNTEAFF
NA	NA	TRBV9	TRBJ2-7	TGTGCCAGCAGCGTAGACCCAGGGAGGAACGAGCAGTACTTC	CASSVDPGRNEQYF
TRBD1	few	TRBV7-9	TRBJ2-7	TGTGCCAGCAGCTCCTCCGGGACAGGGGGTTTAGGGCAGTACTTC	CASSSSGTGGLGQYF
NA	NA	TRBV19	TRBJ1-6	TGTGCCAGTAATTACAGGGTTGGTAATTCACCCCTCCACTTT	CASNYRVGNSPLHF
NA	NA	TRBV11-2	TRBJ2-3	TGTGCCAGCAGTTATCAACCGGCAAGCACAGATACGCAGTATTTT	CASSYQPASTDTQYF
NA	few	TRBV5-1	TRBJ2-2	TGCGCCAGCAGCTTGACACACATCAACACCGGGGAGCTGTTTTTT	CASSLTHINTGELFF
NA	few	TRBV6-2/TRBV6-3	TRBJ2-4	TGTGCCAGCAGTGAACAGGGCGGAGCCAAAAACATTCAGTACTTC	CASSEQGGAKNIQYF
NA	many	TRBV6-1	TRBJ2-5	TGTGCCAGCAGACAAGGAGAGACCCAGTACTTC	CASRQGETQYF
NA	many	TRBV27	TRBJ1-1	TGTGCCAGCAGTTTATCAGGGTGGAGGAACACTGAAGCTTTCTTT	CASSLSGWRNTEAFF
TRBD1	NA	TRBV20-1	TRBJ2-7	TGCAGTGCTAGCGGCGTAGAATGGACAGGGCGTTACGAGCAGTACTTC	CSASGVEWTGRYEQYF
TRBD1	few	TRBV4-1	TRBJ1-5	TGCGCCAGCAGCCAAGGTCAGACAGGGAGGGAGCCCCAGCATTTT	CASSQGQTGREPQHF
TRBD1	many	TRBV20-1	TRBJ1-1	TGCAGTGCTAGAGATAACCCTAGGGACAGGGGGCGACGGACTGAAGCTTTCTTT	CSARDNPRDRGRRTEAFF
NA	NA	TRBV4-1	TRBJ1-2	TGCGCCAGCAGCTTTTCAGGGGCGCATTATGGCTACACCTTC	CASSFSGAHYGYTF
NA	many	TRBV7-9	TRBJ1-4	TGTGCCAGCAGCTTAGCGGGATGGGTAAATGAAAAACTGTTTTTT	CASSLAGWVNEKLFF
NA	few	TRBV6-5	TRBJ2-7	TGTGCCAGCAGTTACTCGGGGACCGAGCAGTACTTC	CASSYSGTEQYF
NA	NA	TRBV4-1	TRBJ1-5	TGCGCCAGCAGGGAGGGTACAGCTTTCAATCAGCCCCAGCATTTT	CASREGTAFNQPQHF
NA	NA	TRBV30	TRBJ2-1	TGTGCCTGGATGATGGCTACGGCAACCTACAATGAGCAGTTCTTC	CAWMMATATYNEQFF
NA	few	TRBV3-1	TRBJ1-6	TGTGCCAGCAGCCAAGATTATCCCAGCGGGGGCGCGGGGACACCCCTCCACTTT	CASSQDYPSGGAGTPLHF
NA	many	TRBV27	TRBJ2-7	TGTGCCAGCAGTTTATCTCCGGGAGTTCCCTACGAGCAGTACTTC	CASSLSPGVPYEQYF
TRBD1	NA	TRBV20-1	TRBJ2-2	TGCAGTGCTAGACGCAGGGGGACCGGGGAGCTGTTTTTT	CSARRRGTGELFF
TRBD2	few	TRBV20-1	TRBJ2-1	TGCAGTGCCAAGCTGAGGACTAGACGCTCCTACAATGAGCAGTTCTTC	CSAKLRTRRSYNEQFF
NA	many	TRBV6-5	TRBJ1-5	TGTGCCAGCAGTTACGGTCGGGGGATTATACAGCCCCAGCATTTT	CASSYGRGIIQPQHF
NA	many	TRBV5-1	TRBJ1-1	TGCGCCAGCAGCTTGGGACGAGACACTGAAGCTTTCTTT	CASSLGRDTEAFF
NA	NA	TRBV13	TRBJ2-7	TGTGCCAGCAGCTTAGGGTTTAAAGGTACACCCTTCTACGAGCAGTACTTC	CASSLGFKGTPFYEQYF
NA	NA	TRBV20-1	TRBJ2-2	TGCAGTGCTAGTCCCCTCACGGGACTCTCGAACACCGGGGAGCTGTTTTTT	CSASPLTGLSNTGELFF
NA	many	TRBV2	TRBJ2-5	TGTGCCAGCAGCCTTTGGCCTGGAGAGACCCAGTACTTC	CASSLWPGETQYF
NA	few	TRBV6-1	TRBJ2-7	TGTGCCAGCAAAAGGGTGGCCTACGAGCAGTACTTC	CASKRVAYEQYF
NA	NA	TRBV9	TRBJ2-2	TGTGCCAGCAGCGTACTGGGGGCGAGGACCGGGGAGCTGTTTTTT	CASSVLGARTGELFF
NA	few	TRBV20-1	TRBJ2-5	TGCAGTGCCCCGGGGAGGGGAGGGGGTACCCAGTACTTC	CSAPGRGGGTQYF
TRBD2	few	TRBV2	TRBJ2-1	TGTGCCAGCAGTGACGGGCCGACTAGCGGGGTCGGGTCCTACAATGAGCAGTTCTTC	CASSDGPTSGVGSYNEQFF
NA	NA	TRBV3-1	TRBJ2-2	TGTGCCAGCAGCCTCAGTCGGGGCTCCAACACCGGGGAGCTGTTTTTT	CASSLSRGSNTGELFF
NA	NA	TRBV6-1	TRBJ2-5	TGTGCCAGCAAGAGGGCCTCGACGGAGACCCAGTACTTC	CASKRASTETQYF
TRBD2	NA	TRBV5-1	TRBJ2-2	TGCGCCAGCAGCCAAAGCGGGATCGGGGAGCTGTTTTTT	CASSQSGIGELFF
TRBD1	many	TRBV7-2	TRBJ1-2	TGTGCCAGCAGCGGAGGATGGCCGGGACAGGGCTATGGCTACACCTTC	CASSGGWPGQGYGYTF
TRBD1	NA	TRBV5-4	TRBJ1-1	TGTGCCAGCAGCGGGGACAGGGGGCGGGTGAACACTGAAGCTTTCTTT	CASSGDRGRVNTEAFF
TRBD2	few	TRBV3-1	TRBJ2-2	TGTGCCAGCAGCCAAGCCCACAGACCGGGAGGGCCAATCGGGGAGCTGTTTTTT	CASSQAHRPGGPIGELFF
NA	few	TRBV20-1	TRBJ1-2	TGCAGTGCTGGGCCCCCGGGAGCCTATGGCTACACCTTC	CSAGPPGAYGYTF
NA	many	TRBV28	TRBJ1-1	TGTGCCAGCAGTTTACCTCTCGGGACTGAAGCTTTCTTT	CASSLPLGTEAFF
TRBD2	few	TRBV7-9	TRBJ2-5	TGTGCCAGCAGCCTCACTAGCGGGGGCCGGGAGACCCAGTACTTC	CASSLTSGGRETQYF
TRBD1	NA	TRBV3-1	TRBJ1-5	TGTGCCAGCAGCCAACCCGGGACAGGGGGCGGATTCGCCTATAGCAATCAGCCCCAGCATTTT	CASSQPGTGGGFAYSNQPQHF
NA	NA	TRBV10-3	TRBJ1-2	TGTGCCATCAGTGACGGGGCCTCGAATGGCTACACCTTC	CAISDGASNGYTF
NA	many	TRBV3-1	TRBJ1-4	TGTGCCAGCAGCCAAGTGCAGGGACAAGGGCTGTTTTTT	CASSQVQGQGLFF
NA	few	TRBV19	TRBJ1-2	TGTGCCAGTAGCCTTTACCGCCGAGGGGGGGCTAACTATGGCTACACCTTC	CASSLYRRGGANYGYTF
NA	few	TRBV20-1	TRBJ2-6	TGCAGTGCTAGAAGGGAATCTGGGGCCAACGTCCTGACTTTC	CSARRESGANVLTF
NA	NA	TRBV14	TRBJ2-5	TGTGCCAGCAGCCGAGGGTCTACCTCACTTGGGACCCAGTACTTC	CASSRGSTSLGTQYF
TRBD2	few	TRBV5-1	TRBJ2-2	TGCGCCAGCAGCTTGGGTATCGGGAGGAAGGACGGGGAGCTGTTTTTT	CASSLGIGRKDGELFF
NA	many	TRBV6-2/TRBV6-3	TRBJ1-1	TGTGCCAGCAGTAGGTACACTGAAGCTTTCTTT	CASSRYTEAFF
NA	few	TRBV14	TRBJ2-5	TGTGCCAGCAGGGTTGACGGAGAAGAGACCCAGTACTTC	CASRVDGEETQYF
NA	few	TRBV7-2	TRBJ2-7	TGTGCCAGCAGCTTAGGACCTAGGGCAACCTACGAGCAGTACTTC	CASSLGPRATYEQYF
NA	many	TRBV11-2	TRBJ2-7	TGTGCCAGCAGCTTAGGGCCCGGGATGAACCGTTACGAGCAGTACTTC	CASSLGPGMNRYEQYF
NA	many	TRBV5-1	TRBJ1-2	TGCGCCAGCAGCTTGGACGGGACGCTACGCCATGGCTACACCTTC	CASSLDGTLRHGYTF
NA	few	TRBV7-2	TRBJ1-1	TGTGCCAGCAGCTTAGCCCCCGACAGAAGTGAAGCTTTCTTT	CASSLAPDRSEAFF
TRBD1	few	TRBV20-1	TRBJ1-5	TGCAGTGCTCCCGGGACAGGGGGTCAGCCCCAGCATTTT	CSAPGTGGQPQHF
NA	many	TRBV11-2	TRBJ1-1	TGTGCTGGGGGTCGGAACACTGAAGCTTTCTTT	CAGGRNTEAFF